This T cell receptor (beta chain) was observed in a study of cytomegalovirus exposure and HLA in healthy donors. Germline V gives CDR1 SQVTM, CDR2 ANQGSEA. The CDR3 runs 11 residues. Trimming shortened V by 0 bases and J by 8 bases, and 7 bases separated the two germline ends. A multiplex PCR was run with 60 Vbeta primers and 13 Jbeta primers. Method: immunoSEQ multiplex PCR; TCRdb's copy keeps in-frame clones and lacks some. The sample shows about 130,000 clones, 60% to 85% of them seen only once. The sequenced material came from PBMCs. The chain carries TRBV29-1 and TRBJ1-2; D possibly corresponds to TRBD1 (5 bases). The clonotype comes from a woman aged 18-35 years in good health and CMV-seronegative. The chain's CDR3 is CSVEEGRGYTF. The CDR3 nucleotides are TGCAGCGTTGAAGAGGGGCGAGGCTACACCTTC.